Sequencing of this TCR beta chain was carried out in a study of Graves' ophthalmopathy and Graves' hyperthyroidism. General observations from the study: Clonotypes were expanded in thyroid at above 0.001 frequency, and most also appeared in blood.

Germline-derived CDR1 and CDR2 are MGHRA and YSYEKL. This CDR3 spans 13 amino acids. V was pared by 0 bases and J by 3 bases, with 6 bases between. This clonotype showed up many times. The target antigen is unknown. Every ophthalmopathy donor presented moderate-to-severe activity, CAS ≥3, NOSPECS ≥4 and duration under 3 months. Someone took the PBMCs out of more than 9 ml of fresh peripheral blood. TCR beta CDR3 regions were amplified from RNA transcripts. RT-PCR was first run with HTBI primers, then multiplex PCR in a second round. One entry per CDR3 protein, called by TCRdb with MiXCR from the multiplex PCR reads. Counted here are a few hundred thousand distinct CDR3 sequences, approximately 16% occurring once; the ten biggest clones make up around 1.4%.

The sequenced material came from peripheral blood. The chain employs TRBV4-1 and TRBJ2-7; D unclear. This sequence was found in a woman between 18 and 29 years old with Graves' ophthalmopathy. CDR3 sequence reads: CASSQDHIYEQYF. The DNA for the CDR3 is TGCGCCAGCAGCCAAGACCACATCTACGAGCAGTACTTC.